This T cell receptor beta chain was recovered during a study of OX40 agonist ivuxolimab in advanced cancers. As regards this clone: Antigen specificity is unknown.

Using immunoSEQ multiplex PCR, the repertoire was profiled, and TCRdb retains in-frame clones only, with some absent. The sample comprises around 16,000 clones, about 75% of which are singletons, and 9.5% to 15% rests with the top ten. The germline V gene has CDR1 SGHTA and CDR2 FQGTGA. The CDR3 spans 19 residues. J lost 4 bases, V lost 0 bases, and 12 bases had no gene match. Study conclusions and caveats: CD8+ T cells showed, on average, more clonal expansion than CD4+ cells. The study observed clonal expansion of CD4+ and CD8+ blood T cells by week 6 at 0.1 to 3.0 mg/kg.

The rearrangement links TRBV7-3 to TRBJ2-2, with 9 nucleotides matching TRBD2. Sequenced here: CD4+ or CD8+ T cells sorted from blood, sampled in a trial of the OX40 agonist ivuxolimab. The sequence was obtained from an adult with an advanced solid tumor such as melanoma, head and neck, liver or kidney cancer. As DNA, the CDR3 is TGTGCCAGCAGCTTAACGAGAATAGCGGGGGCTCGAAGCACCGGGGAGCTGTTTTTT. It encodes CASSLTRIAGARSTGELFF.